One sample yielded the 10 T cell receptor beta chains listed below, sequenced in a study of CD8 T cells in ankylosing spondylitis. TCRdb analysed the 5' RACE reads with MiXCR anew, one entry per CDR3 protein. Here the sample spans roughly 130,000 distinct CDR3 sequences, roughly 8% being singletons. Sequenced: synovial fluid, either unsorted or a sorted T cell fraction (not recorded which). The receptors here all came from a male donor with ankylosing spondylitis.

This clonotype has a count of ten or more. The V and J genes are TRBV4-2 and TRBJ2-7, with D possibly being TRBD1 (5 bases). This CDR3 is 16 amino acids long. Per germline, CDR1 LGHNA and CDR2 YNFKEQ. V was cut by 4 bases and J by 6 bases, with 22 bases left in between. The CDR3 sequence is CASSPPGATATSEQYF. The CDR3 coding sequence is TGTGCCAGCAGCCCTCCCGGAGCGACAGCCACCTCCGAGCAGTACTTC.

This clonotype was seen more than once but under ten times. The CDR3 is CASSITSVRETQYF. The CDR3 region has the DNA TGTGCCAGCAGTATTACTAGCGTCCGGGAGACCCAGTACTTC. The J gene is TRBJ2-5, the V gene TRBV28; 7 nucleotides line up with TRBD2. CDR3 length: 14 amino acids. V lost 5 bases and J lost 5; bases outside the gene matches: 8. CDR1 is MDHEN and CDR2 is SYDVKM in the germline V gene. The full variable domain, rest sourced from reference TRBV28 and TRBJ2-5, is DVKVTQSSRYLVKRTGEKVFLECVQDMDHENMFWYRQDPGLGLRLIYFSYDVKMKEKGDIPEGYSVSREKKERFSLILESASTNQTSMYLCASSITSVRETQYFGPGTRLLVL.

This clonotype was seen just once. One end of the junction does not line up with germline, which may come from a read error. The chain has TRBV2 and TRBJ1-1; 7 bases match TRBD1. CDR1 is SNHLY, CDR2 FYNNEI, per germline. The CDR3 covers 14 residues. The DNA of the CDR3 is TGTGCCAACAGTGGACAGGCCTCGAACACTGAAGCTTTCTTT. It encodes CANSGQASNTEAFF.

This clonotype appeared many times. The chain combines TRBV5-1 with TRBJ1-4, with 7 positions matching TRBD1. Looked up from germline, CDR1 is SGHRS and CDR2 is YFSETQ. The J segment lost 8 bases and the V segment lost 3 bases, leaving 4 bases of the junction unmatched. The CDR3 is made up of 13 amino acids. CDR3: CASSWDSMEKLFF. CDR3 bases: TGCGCCAGCAGCTGGGACAGTATGGAAAAACTGTTTTTT.

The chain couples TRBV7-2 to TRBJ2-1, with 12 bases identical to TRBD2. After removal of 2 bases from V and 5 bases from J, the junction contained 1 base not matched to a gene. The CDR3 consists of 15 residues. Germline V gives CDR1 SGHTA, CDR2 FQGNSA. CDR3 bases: TGTGCCAGCAGCTTAACTAGCGGGGGGCACAATGAGCAGTTCTTC. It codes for CASSLTSGGHNEQFF.

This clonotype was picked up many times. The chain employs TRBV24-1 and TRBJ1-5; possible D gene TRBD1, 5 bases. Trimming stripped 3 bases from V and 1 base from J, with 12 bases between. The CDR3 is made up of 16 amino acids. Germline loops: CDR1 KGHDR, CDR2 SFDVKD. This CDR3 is CATSDPTKGSNQPQHF. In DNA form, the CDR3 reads TGTGCCACCAGTGATCCTACTAAGGGGAGCAATCAGCCCCAGCATTTT.

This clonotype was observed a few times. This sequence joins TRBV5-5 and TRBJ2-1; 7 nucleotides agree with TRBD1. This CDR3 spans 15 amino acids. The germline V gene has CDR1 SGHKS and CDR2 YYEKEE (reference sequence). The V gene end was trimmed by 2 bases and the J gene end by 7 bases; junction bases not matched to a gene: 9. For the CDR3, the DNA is TGTGCCAGCAGCTTCCGGGACAGCCCCTGGAATGAGCAGTTCTTC. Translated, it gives CASSFRDSPWNEQFF.

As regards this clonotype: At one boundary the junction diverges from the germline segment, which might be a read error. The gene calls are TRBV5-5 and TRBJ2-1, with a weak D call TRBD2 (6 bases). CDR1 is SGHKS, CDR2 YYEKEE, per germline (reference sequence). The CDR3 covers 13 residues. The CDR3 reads CAISSGYIWEQFF. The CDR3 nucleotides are TGTGCCATCAGCAGCGGGTACATCTGGGAGCAGTTCTTC.

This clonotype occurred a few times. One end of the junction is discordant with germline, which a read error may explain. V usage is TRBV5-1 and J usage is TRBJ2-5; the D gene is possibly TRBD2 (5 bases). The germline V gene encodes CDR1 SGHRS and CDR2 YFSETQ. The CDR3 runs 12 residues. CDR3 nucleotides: TGCGCCAGCGGGGAGCTCCAAGGGACCCAGTACTTC. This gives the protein CASGELQGTQYF.

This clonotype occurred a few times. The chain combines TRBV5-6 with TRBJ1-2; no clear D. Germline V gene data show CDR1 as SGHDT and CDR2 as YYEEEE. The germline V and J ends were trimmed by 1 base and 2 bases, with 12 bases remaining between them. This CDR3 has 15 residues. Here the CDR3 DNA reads TGTGCCAGCAGCTTGCGAAGACCACGCAACTATGGCTACACCTTC. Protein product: CASSLRRPRNYGYTF.